One T cell receptor beta chain is described in this entry. Its antigen is currently unknown. The sample is drawn from a study of CD8 T cells in ankylosing spondylitis. Points from the study as a whole: Disease-associated clones were reportedly significantly overrepresented in matched ankylosing spondylitis synovial fluid. Seemingly characteristic of ankylosing spondylitis blood was a TCR beta motif consisting of 7 or 8 highly homologous variants.

This CDR3 spans 15 amino acids. Trimming took 1 base from V and 4 from J, leaving 10 bases between them. Germline loops: CDR1 LNHDA, CDR2 SQIVND (reference sequence). A single record per CDR3 protein comes from TCRdb applying MiXCR to the 5' RACE reads. The table lists about 200,000 distinct CDR3 sequences, around 13% of them singletons. The clonotype was recovered from a male donor with ankylosing spondylitis or in good health (not recorded which). The specimen was blood, either unsorted or a sorted T cell fraction (not recorded which). This rearrangement joins TRBV19 to TRBJ2-2, with D perhaps matching TRBD2 (6 bases). The CDR3, as DNA: TGTGCCAGTAGTATAGCGGGAGTAGCCACCGGGGAGCTGTTTTTT. Its protein product is CASSIAGVATGELFF.